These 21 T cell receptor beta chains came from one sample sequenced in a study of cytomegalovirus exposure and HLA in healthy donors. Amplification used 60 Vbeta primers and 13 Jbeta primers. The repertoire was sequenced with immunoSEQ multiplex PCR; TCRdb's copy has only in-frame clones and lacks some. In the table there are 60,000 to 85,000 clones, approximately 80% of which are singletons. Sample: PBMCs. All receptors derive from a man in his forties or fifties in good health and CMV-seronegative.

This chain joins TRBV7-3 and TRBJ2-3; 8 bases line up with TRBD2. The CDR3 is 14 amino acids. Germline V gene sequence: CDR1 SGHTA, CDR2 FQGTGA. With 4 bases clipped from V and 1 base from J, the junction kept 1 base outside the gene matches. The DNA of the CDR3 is TGTGCCAGCAGCTCCGGGGGGGGCACAGATACGCAGTATTTT. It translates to CASSSGGGTDTQYF. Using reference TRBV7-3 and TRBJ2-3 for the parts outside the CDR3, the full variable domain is GAGVSQTPSNKVTEKGKYVELRCDPISGHTALYWYRQSLGQGPEFLIYFQGTGAADDSGLPNDRFFAVRPEGSVSTLKIQRTERGDSAVYLCASSSGGGTDTQYFGPGTRLTVL.

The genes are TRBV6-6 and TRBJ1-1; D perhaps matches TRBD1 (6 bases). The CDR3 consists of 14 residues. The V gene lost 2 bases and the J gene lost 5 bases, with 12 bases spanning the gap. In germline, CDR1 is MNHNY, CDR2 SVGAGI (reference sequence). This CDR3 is CASSYKGEETEAFF. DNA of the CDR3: TGTGCCAGCAGTTACAAGGGGGAAGAAACTGAAGCTTTCTTT.

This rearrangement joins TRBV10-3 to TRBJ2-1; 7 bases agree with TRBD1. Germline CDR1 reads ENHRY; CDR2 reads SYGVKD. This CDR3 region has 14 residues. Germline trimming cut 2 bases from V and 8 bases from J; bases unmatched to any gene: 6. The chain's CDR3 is CAISEAGGGDEQFF. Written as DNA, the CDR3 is TGTGCCATCAGTGAGGCAGGGGGTGGGGATGAGCAGTTCTTC.

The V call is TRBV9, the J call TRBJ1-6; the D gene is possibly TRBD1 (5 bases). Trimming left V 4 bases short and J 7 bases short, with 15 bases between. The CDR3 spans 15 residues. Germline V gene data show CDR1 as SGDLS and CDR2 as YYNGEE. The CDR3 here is CASSPPGLGNSPLHF. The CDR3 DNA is TGTGCCAGCAGCCCCCCAGGGCTGGGCAATTCACCCCTCCACTTT.

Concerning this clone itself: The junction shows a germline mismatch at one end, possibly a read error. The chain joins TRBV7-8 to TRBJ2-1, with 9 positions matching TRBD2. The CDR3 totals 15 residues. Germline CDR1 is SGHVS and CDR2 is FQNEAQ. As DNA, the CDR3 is TGTTCCAGCAGCTCCAGACTAGCGGAGAACAATGAGCAGTTCTTC. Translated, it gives CSSSSRLAENNEQFF.

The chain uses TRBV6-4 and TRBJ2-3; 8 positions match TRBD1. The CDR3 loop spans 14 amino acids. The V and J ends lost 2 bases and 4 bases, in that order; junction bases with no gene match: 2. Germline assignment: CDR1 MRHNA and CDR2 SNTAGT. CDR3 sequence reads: CASSDGQGADTQYF. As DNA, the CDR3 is TGTGCCAGCAGTGACGGACAGGGCGCAGATACGCAGTATTTT.

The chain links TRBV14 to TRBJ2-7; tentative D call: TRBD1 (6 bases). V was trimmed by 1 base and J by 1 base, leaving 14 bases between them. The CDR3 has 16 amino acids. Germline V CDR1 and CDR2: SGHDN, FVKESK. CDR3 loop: CASSQGTGTLSYEQYF. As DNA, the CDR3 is TGTGCCAGCAGCCAAGGTACCGGGACACTTTCCTACGAGCAGTACTTC.

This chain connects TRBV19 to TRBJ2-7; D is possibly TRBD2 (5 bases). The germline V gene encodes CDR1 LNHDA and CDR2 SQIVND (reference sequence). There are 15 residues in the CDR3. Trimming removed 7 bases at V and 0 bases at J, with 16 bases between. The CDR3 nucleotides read TGTGCCAGTACCCACGGGGTACCGGGCTCCTACGAGCAGTACTTC. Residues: CASTHGVPGSYEQYF.

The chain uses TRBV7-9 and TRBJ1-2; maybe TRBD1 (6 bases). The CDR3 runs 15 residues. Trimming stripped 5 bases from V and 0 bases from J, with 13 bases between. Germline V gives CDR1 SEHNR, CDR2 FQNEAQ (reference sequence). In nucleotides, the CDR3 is TGTGCCAGCAGCAGACAGGAACCAGCTAACTATGGCTACACCTTC. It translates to CASSRQEPANYGYTF. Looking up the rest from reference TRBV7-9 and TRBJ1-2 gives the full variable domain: DTGVSQNPRHKITKRGQNVTFRCDPISEHNRLYWYRQTLGQGPEFLTYFQNEAQLEKSRLLSDRFSAERPKGSFSTLEIQRTEQGDSAMYLCASSRQEPANYGYTFGSGTRLTVV.

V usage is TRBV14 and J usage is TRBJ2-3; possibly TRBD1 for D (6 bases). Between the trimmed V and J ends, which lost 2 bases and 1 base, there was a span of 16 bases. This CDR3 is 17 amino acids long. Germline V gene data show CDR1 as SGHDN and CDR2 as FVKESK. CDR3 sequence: CASSQPSYRAGTDTQYF. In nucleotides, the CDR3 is TGTGCCAGCAGCCAACCCTCCTACAGGGCAGGCACAGATACGCAGTATTTT.

This CDR3 is CASTATGVRTEAFF. The CDR3 DNA is TGTGCCAGCACCGCCACGGGGGTCAGGACTGAAGCTTTCTTT. The rearrangement links TRBV7-9 to TRBJ1-1; maybe TRBD1 (5 bases). The germline gives CDR1 SEHNR, CDR2 FQNEAQ (reference sequence). The CDR3 covers 14 residues. The ends were cut back, 7 bases at V and 5 bases at J, with 17 bases in the middle.

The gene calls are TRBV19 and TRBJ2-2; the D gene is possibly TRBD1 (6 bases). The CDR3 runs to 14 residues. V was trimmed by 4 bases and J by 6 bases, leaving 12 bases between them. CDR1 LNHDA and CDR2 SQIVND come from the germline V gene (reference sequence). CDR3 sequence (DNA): TGTGCCAGTAGTACTCAACAGGGACCCGGGGAGCTGTTTTTT. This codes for CASSTQQGPGELFF. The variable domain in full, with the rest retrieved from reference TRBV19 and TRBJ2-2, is DGGITQSPKYLFRKEGQNVTLSCEQNLNHDAMYWYRQDPGQGLRLIYYSQIVNDFQKGDIAEGYSVSREKKESFPLTVTSAQKNPTAFYLCASSTQQGPGELFFGEGSRLTVL.

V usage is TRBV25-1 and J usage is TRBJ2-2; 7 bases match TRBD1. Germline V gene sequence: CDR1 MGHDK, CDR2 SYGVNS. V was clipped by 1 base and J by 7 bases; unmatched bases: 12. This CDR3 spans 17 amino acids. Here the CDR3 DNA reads TGTGCCAGCAGTGAATTGAGTAAAGGGACAGCCGGCGGGGAGCTGTTTTTT. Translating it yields CASSELSKGTAGGELFF. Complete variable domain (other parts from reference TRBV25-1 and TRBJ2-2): EADIYQTPRYLVIGTGKKITLECSQTMGHDKMYWYQQDPGMELHLIHYSYGVNSTEKGDLSSESTVSRIRTEHFPLTLESARPSHTSQYLCASSELSKGTAGGELFFGEGSRLTVL.

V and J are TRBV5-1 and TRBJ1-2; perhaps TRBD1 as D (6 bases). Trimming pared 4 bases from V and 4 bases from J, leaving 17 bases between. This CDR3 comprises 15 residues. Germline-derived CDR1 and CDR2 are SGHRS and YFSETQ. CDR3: CASSPIPGQIYGYTF. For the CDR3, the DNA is TGCGCCAGCAGCCCTATACCGGGACAAATCTATGGCTACACCTTC.

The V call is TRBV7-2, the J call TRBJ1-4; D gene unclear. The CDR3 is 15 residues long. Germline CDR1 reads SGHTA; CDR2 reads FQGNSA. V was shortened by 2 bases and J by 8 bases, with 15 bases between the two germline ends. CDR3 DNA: TGTGCCAGCAGCTTACTAGGGTCTCCGGGGGAAAAACTGTTTTTT. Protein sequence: CASSLLGSPGEKLFF.

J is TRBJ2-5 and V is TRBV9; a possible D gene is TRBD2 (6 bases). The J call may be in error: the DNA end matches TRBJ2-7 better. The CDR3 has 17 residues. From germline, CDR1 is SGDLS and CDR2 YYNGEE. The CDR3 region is CASSVESGANLPYEQYF. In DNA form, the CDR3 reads TGTGCCAGCAGCGTAGAATCGGGAGCAAACCTTCCCTACGAGCAGTACTTC.

CDR3 nucleotides: TGTGCCAGCAGCCTGCAGACAGTGCTTGCCTACAATGAGCAGTTCTTC. Translation: CASSLQTVLAYNEQFF. The rearrangement links TRBV7-9 to TRBJ2-1; D is possibly TRBD1 (5 bases). CDR3 size: 16 residues. Trimming left V 5 bases short and J 2 bases short, with 16 bases between. Germline V gene sequence: CDR1 SEHNR, CDR2 FQNEAQ (reference sequence).

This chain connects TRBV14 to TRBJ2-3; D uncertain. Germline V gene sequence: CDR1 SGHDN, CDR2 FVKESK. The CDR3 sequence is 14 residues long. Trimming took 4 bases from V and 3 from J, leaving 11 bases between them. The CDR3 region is CASSRGSGTDTQYF. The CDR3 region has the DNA TGTGCCAGCAGCCGAGGAAGTGGGACAGATACGCAGTATTTT.

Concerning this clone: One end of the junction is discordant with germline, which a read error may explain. This chain's CDR3 is CAWSVSGGHNSALHF. The CDR3 DNA reads TGTGCCTGGAGTGTATCTGGGGGCCATAATTCAGCCCTCCACTTT. The chain has TRBV30 and TRBJ1-6; D might be TRBD1 (6 bases). This CDR3 comprises 15 residues. Germline CDR1 reads GTSNPN; CDR2 reads SVGIG (reference sequence).

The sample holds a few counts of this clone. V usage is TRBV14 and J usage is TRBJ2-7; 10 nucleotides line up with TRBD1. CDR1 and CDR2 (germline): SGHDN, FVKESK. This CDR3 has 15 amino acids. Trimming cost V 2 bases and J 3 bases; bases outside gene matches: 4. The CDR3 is CASSQSGTGVYEQYF. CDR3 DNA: TGTGCCAGCAGCCAATCAGGGACAGGGGTCTACGAGCAGTACTTC.

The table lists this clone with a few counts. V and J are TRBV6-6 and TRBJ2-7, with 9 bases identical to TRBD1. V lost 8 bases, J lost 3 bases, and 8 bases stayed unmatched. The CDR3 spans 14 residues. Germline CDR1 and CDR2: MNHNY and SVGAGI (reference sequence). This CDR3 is CASGLGDRDYEQYF. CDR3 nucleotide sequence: TGTGCCAGCGGACTAGGGGACAGGGACTACGAGCAGTACTTC.